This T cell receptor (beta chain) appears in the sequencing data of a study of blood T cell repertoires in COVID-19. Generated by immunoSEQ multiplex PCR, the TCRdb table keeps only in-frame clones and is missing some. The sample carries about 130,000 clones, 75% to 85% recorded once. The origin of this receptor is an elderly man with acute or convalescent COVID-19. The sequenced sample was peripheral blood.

The CDR3 sequence: CASSPQQGSTEAFF. Written as DNA, the CDR3 is TGTGCCAGCAGCCCTCAACAGGGATCCACTGAAGCTTTCTTT. This chain links TRBV14 with TRBJ1-1, with a possible D match to TRBD1 (6 bases). V lost 4 bases, J lost 4 bases, and 13 bases lay in between. The CDR3 totals 14 residues. CDR1 and CDR2 from the germline V gene are SGHDN and FVKESK. The whole variable domain, filled in from reference TRBV14 and TRBJ1-1, reads EAGVTQFPSHSVIEKGQTVTLRCDPISGHDNLYWYRRVMGKEIKFLLHFVKESKQDESGMPNNRFLAERTGGTYSTLKVQPAELEDSGVYFCASSPQQGSTEAFFGQGTRLTVV.